This TCR beta chain was observed in a study of cytomegalovirus exposure and HLA in healthy donors. Study-level information: About 85 million unique TCRs from HLA-typed donors were held in an early release of data.

The length of the CDR3 is 15 residues. V lost 6 bases and J lost 3; bases outside the gene matches: 9. CDR1 is SNHLY, CDR2 FYNNEI, per germline. PCR employed 60 Vbeta and 13 Jbeta primers. Here immunoSEQ multiplex PCR was the method, and the copy in TCRdb shows in-frame clones only, minus some. The sample yields a few hundred thousand clones, 80% to 90% seen once. The sequence was obtained from a man under 40 in good health and CMV-seronegative. The J gene is TRBJ2-3, the V gene TRBV2; 7 positions match TRBD1. The specimen was PBMCs. CDR3 coding DNA: TGTGCCAGCAGCCCGACAGGGCTTGGGACAGATACGCAGTATTTT. Protein sequence: CASSPTGLGTDTQYF. The entire variable domain, with the rest obtained from reference TRBV2 and TRBJ2-3, is as follows: EPEVTQTPSHQVTQMGQEVILRCVPISNHLYFYWYRQILGQKVEFLVSFYNNEISEKSEIFDDQFSVERPDGSNFTLKIRSTKLEDSAMYFCASSPTGLGTDTQYFGPGTRLTVL.